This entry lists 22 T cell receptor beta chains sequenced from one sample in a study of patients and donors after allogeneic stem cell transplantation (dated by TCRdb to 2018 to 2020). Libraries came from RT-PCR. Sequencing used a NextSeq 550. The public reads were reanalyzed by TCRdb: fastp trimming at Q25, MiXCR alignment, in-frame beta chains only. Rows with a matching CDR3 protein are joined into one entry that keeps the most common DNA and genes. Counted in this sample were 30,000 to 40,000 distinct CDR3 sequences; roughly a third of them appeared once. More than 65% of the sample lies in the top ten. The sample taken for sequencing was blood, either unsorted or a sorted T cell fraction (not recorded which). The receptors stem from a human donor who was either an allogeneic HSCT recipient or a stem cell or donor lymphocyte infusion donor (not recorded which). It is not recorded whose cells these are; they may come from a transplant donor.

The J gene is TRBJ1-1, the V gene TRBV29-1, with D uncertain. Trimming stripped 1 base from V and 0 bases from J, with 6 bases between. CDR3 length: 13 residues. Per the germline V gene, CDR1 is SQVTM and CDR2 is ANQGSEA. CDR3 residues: CSVEASLNTEAFF. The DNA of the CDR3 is TGCAGCGTTGAAGCGTCTCTGAACACTGAAGCTTTCTTT.

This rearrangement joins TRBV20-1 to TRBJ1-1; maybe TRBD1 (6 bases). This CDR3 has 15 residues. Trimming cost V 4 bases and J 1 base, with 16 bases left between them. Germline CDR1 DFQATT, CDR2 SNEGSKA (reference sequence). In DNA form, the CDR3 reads TGCAGTGCTACCCCGGTGGGGGGGCCGAACACTGAAGCTTTCTTT. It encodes CSATPVGGPNTEAFF.

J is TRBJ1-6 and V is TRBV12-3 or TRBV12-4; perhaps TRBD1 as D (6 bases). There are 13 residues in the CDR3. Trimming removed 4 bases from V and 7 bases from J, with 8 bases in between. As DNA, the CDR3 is TGTGCCAGCAGTTCCACAGGGAATTCACCCCTCCACTTT. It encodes CASSSTGNSPLHF.

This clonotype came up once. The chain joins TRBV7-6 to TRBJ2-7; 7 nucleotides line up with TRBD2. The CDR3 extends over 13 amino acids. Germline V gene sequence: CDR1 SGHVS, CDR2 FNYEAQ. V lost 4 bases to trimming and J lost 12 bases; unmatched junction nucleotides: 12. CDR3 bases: TGTGCCAGCAGCTGGCCCGGGCGGGAGTCTTTGTACTTC. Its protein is CASSWPGRESLYF.

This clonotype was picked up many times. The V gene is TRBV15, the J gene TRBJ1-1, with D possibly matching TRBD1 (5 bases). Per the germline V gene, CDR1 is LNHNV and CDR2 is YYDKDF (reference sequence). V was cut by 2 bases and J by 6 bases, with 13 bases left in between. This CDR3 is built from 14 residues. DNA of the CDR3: TGTGCCACCAGCAGATTTGACAGAGGGGCTGAAGCTTTCTTT. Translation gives CATSRFDRGAEAFF.

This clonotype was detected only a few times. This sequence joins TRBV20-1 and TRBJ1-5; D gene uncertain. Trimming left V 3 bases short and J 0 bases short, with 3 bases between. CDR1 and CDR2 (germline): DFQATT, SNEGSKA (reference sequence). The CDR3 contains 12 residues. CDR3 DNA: TGCAGTGCTAGTTTTAGCAATCAGCCCCAGCATTTT. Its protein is CSASFSNQPQHF.

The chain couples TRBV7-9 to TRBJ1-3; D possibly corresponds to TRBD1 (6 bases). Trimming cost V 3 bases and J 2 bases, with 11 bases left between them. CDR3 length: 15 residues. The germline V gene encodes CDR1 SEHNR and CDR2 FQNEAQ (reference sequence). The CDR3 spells CASSLIQGPGNTIYF. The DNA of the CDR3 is TGTGCCAGCAGCTTGATACAGGGTCCTGGAAACACCATATATTTT.

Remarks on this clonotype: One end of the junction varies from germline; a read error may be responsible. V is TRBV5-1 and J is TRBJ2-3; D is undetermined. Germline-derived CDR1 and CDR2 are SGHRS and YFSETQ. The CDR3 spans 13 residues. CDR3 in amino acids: CASNLGNTDTQYF. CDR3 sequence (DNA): TGCGCCAGCAACTTGGGGAACACAGATACGCAGTATTTT.

CDR3 in DNA: TGCGCCAGCAGCCACTATCAGGGCACAGATACGCAGTATTTT. Translating gives CASSHYQGTDTQYF. The V gene is TRBV4-3, the J gene TRBJ2-3; the D is unclear. Germline V gives CDR1 LGHNA, CDR2 YSLEER. V lost 3 bases to trimming and J lost 1 base, with 8 bases between them. The length of the CDR3 is 14 residues.

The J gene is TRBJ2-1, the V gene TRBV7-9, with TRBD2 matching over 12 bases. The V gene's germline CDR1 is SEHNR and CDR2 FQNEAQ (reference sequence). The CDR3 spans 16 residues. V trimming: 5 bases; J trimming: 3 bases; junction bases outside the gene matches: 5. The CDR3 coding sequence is TGTGCCAGCAGCATGCGGACTAGCGGGATCTACAATGAGCAGTTCTTC. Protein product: CASSMRTSGIYNEQFF.

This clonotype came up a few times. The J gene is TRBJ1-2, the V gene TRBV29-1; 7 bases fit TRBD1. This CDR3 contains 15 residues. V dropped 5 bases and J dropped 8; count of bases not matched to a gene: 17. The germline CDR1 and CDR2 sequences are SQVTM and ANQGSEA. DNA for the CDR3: TGCAGCGTTACCGTAAAGGCGACAGGGATGGGCGGCTACACCTTC. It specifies CSVTVKATGMGGYTF.

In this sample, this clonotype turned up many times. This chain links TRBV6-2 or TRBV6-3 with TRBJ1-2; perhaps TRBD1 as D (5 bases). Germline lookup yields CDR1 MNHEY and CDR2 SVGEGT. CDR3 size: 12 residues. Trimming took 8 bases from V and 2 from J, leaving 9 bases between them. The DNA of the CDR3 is TGTGCCAGCCAACACAGGAACTATGGCTACACCTTC. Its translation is CASQHRNYGYTF.

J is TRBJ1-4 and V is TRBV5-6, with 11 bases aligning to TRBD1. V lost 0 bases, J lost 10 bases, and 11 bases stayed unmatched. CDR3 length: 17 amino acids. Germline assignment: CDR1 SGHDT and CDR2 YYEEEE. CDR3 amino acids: CASSLAGRGQGAGKLFF. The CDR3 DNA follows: TGTGCCAGCAGCTTGGCTGGCCGAGGACAGGGGGCAGGAAAACTGTTTTTT.

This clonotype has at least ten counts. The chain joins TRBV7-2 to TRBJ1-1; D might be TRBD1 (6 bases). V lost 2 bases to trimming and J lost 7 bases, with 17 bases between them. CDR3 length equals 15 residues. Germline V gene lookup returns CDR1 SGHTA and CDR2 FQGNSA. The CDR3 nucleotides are TGTGCCAGCAGCTTATTCTGGGGACAAACAGGTGAAGCTTTCTTT. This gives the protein CASSLFWGQTGEAFF.

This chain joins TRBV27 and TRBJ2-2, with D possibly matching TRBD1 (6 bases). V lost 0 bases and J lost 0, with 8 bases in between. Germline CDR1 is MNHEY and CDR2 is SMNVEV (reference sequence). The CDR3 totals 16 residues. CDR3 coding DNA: TGTGCCAGCAGTTTATCAGGACAGACGAACACCGGGGAGCTGTTTTTT. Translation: CASSLSGQTNTGELFF.

For the CDR3, the DNA is TGCGCCAGCAGCCAAGGGACAGGGAGGATCGGGGAGCTGTTTTTT. This codes for CASSQGTGRIGELFF. This sequence joins TRBV4-3 and TRBJ2-2; TRBD1 matches at 8 bases. Germline V CDR1 and CDR2: LGHNA, YSLEER. The length of the CDR3 is 15 residues. J lost 7 bases, V lost 1 base, and 5 bases had no gene match.

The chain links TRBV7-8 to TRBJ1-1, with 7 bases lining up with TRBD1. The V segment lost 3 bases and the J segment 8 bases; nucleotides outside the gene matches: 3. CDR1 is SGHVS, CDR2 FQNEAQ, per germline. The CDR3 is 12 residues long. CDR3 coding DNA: TGTGCCAGCAGCTTGGACAGGCTAGAAGCTTTCTTT. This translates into CASSLDRLEAFF.

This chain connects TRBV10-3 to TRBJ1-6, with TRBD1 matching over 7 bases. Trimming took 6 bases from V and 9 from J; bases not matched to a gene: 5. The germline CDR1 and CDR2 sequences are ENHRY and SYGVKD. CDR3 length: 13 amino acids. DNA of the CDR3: TGTGCCATCAGAGGACCAGGGGGTTCACCCCTCCACTTT. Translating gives CAIRGPGGSPLHF.

The DNA of the CDR3 is TGTGCCAGCAGCGCAGATGGGGTGGGGACCTATAATTCACCCCTCCACTTT. Encoded protein: CASSADGVGTYNSPLHF. This chain links TRBV9 with TRBJ1-6, with no clear D. The V end lost 3 bases, the J end lost 2 bases, and 15 bases lay between the germline ends. Looked up from germline, CDR1 is SGDLS and CDR2 is YYNGEE. This CDR3 contains 17 residues.

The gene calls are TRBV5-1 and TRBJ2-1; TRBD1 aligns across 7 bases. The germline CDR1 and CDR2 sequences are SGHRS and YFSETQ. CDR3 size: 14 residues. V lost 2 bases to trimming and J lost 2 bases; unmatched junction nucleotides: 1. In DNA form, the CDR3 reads TGCGCCAGCAGCTTCAGGGGGACCTACAATGAGCAGTTCTTC. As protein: CASSFRGTYNEQFF.

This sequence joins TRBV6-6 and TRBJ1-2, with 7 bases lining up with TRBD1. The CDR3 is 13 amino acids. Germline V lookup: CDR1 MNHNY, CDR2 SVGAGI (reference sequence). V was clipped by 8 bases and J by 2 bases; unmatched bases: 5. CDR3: CASLRGQNYGYTF. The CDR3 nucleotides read TGTGCCAGCCTTCGGGGACAGAACTATGGCTACACCTTC.

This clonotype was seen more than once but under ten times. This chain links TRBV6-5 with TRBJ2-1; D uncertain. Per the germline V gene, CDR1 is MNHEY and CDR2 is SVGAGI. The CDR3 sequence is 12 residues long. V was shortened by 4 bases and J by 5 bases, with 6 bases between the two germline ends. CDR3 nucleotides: TGTGCCAGCAGTTGGGGAAACAATGAGCAGTTCTTC. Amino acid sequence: CASSWGNNEQFF.